This T cell receptor (beta chain) was found in a study of OX40 agonist ivuxolimab in advanced cancers. Turning to the study itself: From about 23 to 85 years was the age range, with a mean of about 54 years, and over 70% were male. Under the entry rules, prior anti-PD-1, anti-PD-L1 or anti-CTLA-4 therapy was allowed, and around 40% had some.

In its sample, this clone was seen once. TCRdb's table, derived via immunoSEQ multiplex PCR, lists solely in-frame clones and lacks some. The sample lists roughly 72,000 clones, approximately 92% occurring once. Looked up from germline, CDR1 is MGHRA and CDR2 is YSYEKL. The CDR3 length is 14 residues. The ends lost 4 bases at V and 2 bases at J; junction bases unmatched: 3. The TCR originated in an adult with an advanced solid tumor such as melanoma, head and neck, liver or kidney cancer. This chain links TRBV4-1 with TRBJ2-7; 9 nucleotides agree with TRBD1. Sequencing was performed on CD4+ or CD8+ T cells sorted from blood, taken in a trial of the OX40 agonist ivuxolimab. The CDR3: CASSLRQGAYEQYF. The CDR3 nucleotides are TGCGCCAGCAGCCTCCGACAGGGGGCCTACGAGCAGTACTTC.